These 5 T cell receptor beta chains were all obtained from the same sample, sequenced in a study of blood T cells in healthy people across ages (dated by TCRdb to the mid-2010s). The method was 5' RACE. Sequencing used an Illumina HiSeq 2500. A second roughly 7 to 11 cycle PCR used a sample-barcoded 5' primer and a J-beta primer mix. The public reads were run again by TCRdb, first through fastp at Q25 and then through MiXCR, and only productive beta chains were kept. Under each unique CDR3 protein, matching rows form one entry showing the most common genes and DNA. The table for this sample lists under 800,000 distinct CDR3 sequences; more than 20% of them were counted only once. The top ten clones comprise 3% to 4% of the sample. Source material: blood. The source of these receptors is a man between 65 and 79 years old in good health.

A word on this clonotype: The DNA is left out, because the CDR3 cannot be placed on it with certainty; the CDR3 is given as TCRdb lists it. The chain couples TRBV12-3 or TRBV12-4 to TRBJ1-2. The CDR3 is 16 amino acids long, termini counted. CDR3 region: CATPKVKGSPNYGCTF.

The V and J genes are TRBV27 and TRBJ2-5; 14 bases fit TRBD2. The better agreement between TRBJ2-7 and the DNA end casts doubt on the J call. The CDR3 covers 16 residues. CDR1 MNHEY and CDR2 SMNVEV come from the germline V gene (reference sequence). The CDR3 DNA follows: TGTGCCAGCAGTCCCGGGACTAGCGGGAGTAGGTACGAGCAGTACTTC. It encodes CASSPGTSGSRYEQYF.

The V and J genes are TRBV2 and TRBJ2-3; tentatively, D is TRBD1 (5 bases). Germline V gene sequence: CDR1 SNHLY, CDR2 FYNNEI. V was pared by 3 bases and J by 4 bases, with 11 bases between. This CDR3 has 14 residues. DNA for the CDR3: TGTGCCAGCAGTGATAGTAGGGGCGCAGATACGCAGTATTTT. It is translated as CASSDSRGADTQYF.

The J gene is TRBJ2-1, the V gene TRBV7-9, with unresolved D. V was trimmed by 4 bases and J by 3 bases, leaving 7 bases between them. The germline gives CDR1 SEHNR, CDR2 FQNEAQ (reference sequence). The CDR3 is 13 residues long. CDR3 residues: CASSSAVYNEQFF. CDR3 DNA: TGTGCCAGCAGCTCTGCGGTCTACAATGAGCAGTTCTTC.

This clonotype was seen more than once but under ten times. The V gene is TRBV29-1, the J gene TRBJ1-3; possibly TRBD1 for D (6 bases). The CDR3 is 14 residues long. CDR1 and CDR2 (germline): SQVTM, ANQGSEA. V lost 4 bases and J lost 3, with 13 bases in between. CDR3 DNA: TGCAGCGTTGCCCTAACAGGGAATGGAAACACCATATATTTT. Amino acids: CSVALTGNGNTIYF.